What follows are 13 T cell receptor beta chains derived from one specimen sequenced in a study of early T cells in non-severe SARS-CoV-2 infection. TCRdb itself ran the 5' RACE reads through MiXCR, one entry per CDR3 protein. The repertoire includes under 85,000 distinct CDR3 sequences, about 13% of them detected once, and approximately 5% sits in the top ten. Sequencing was performed on whole blood. These receptors were obtained from an adult who was a healthcare worker with PCR-confirmed SARS-CoV-2 infection or an uninfected control (not recorded which).

This clonotype has a handful of counts. The junction departs from the called germline gene at one end, perhaps through a read error. J is TRBJ2-7 and V is TRBV20-1; 7 positions match TRBD1. Germline lookup yields CDR1 DFQATT and CDR2 SNEGSKA (reference sequence). The CDR3 is 12 residues long. The CDR3 region is CRANRGSYEQYF. CDR3 nucleotide sequence: TGCAGGGCTAACAGGGGATCCTACGAGCAGTACTTC.

The chain combines TRBV2 with TRBJ2-3, with TRBD2 as a possible D gene (5 bases). V was cut by 2 bases and J by 2 bases, with 8 bases left in between. The CDR3 consists of 14 residues. CDR1 is SNHLY and CDR2 is FYNNEI in the germline V gene. As DNA, the CDR3 is TGTGCCAGCAGTGAACGCGGGCCCACAGATACGCAGTATTTT. It is translated as CASSERGPTDTQYF.

This clonotype was counted many times. The chain is built from TRBV12-3 or TRBV12-4 and TRBJ2-1; D unresolved. Trimming removed 2 bases at V and 5 bases at J, with 7 bases between. The CDR3 has 13 residues. The CDR3 sequence: CASSLYPNNEQFF. CDR3 nucleotide sequence: TGTGCCAGCAGTTTATATCCCAACAATGAGCAGTTCTTC.

This clonotype has a count of ten or more. The CDR3 loop is CASSSYSLATNEKLFF. The CDR3 DNA is TGTGCCAGCAGCTCCTACTCCCTTGCAACTAATGAAAAACTGTTTTTT. This rearrangement joins TRBV5-8 to TRBJ1-4; D not resolved. V was clipped by 3 bases and J by 0 bases, with 12 bases between them. Germline V gives CDR1 SGHTS, CDR2 YDEGEE. The CDR3 extends over 16 amino acids.

In DNA, the CDR3 is TGTGCCAGCAGCTCAGACCGCGGGACAGATACGCAGTATTTT. This sequence encodes CASSSDRGTDTQYF. The rearrangement joins TRBV11-3 to TRBJ2-3, with D tentatively TRBD2 (5 bases). In germline, CDR1 is SGHNT, CDR2 YENEEA. V lost 4 bases and J lost 3, with 11 bases in between. This CDR3 is 14 amino acids long.

This clonotype was detected only a few times. The CDR3 DNA is TGTGCCAGCAGTCCGGGAGGACAGGGCTCTGGCTACACCTTC. Translation: CASSPGGQGSGYTF. The chain combines TRBV12-3 or TRBV12-4 with TRBJ1-2, with TRBD1 matching 8 bases. The CDR3 is made up of 14 amino acids. J gave up 7 bases and V 5 bases, and 9 bases lay outside the gene matches.

This clonotype was seen at least ten times. The chain couples TRBV20-1 to TRBJ2-5; 8 positions match TRBD2. Germline V gives CDR1 DFQATT, CDR2 SNEGSKA (reference sequence). The CDR3 sequence is 14 residues long. Unmatched junction bases numbered 9, after V lost 6 bases and J lost 3 bases. DNA of the CDR3: TGCAGTGCGATTAGCGGGGATAGTAAAGAGACCCAGTACTTC. Translation: CSAISGDSKETQYF.

This clonotype was observed many times. The gene calls are TRBV10-3 and TRBJ2-5; possibly TRBD2 for D (5 bases). V was trimmed by 9 bases and J by 1 base, leaving 15 bases between them. The germline V gene has CDR1 ENHRY and CDR2 SYGVKD. This CDR3 has 14 amino acids. The CDR3 nucleotides are TGTGCCATTGGCCCTGGAGGAAGCCAAGAGACCCAGTACTTC. Encoded protein: CAIGPGGSQETQYF.

This clonotype was picked up many times. This chain connects TRBV4-2 to TRBJ2-5; unclear D gene. From germline, CDR1 is LGHNA and CDR2 YNFKEQ. Trimming shortened V by 0 bases and J by 0 bases, and 5 bases separated the two germline ends. The CDR3 covers 14 residues. The CDR3, as DNA: TGTGCCAGCAGCCAAGATCCTAACCAAGAGACCCAGTACTTC. Amino acids: CASSQDPNQETQYF.

The chain is built from TRBV18 and TRBJ1-2, with D perhaps matching TRBD1 (5 bases). Trimming took 4 bases from V and 4 from J, leaving 7 bases between them. This CDR3 has 12 residues. Germline V CDR1 and CDR2: KGHSH, LQKENI. CDR3 sequence reads: CASSQDIYGYTF. CDR3 nucleotide sequence: TGTGCCAGCTCACAGGACATCTATGGCTACACCTTC.

This clonotype was seen a few times. The chain employs TRBV6-6 and TRBJ1-1; the D is unclear. Trimming left V 2 bases short and J 1 base short, with 11 bases between. The CDR3 contains 15 residues. Germline CDR1 reads MNHNY; CDR2 reads SVGAGI (reference sequence). Written as DNA, the CDR3 is TGTGCCAGCAGTTACGATTCAGTTACGAACACTGAAGCTTTCTTT. Protein product: CASSYDSVTNTEAFF.

This clonotype was observed at least ten times. This chain joins TRBV5-1 and TRBJ2-5; 7 bases are shared with TRBD1. CDR3 length: 15 residues. V was pared by 2 bases and J by 4 bases, with 8 bases of the junction left unmatched. Germline-derived CDR1 and CDR2 are SGHRS and YFSETQ. CDR3 in DNA: TGCGCCAGCAGCTTACAGGGGTTCGGCGTAGAGACCCAGTACTTC. It yields the protein CASSLQGFGVETQYF.

This chain joins TRBV7-2 and TRBJ2-2, with 10 bases aligning to TRBD2. Germline V gives CDR1 SGHTA, CDR2 FQGNSA. The V gene end was trimmed by 5 bases and the J gene end by 4 bases; junction bases not matched to a gene: 13. The CDR3 sequence is 18 residues long. The CDR3 spells CASSMAGSGRAGTGELFF. DNA for the CDR3: TGTGCCAGCAGCATGGCCGGGAGCGGGAGGGCTGGCACCGGGGAGCTGTTTTTT.